This T cell receptor beta chain was captured by sequencing in a study of regulatory T cells in long-lasting Graves disease. Study as a whole: For under 3 months, newly diagnosed Graves' patients had been taking antithyroid drugs.

Building the TCR beta libraries relied on iRepertoire HTBI primers, and CDR3 regions underwent Arm-PCR. TCRdb analysed the multiplex PCR reads with MiXCR anew, one entry per CDR3 protein. The sample shows around 480,000 distinct CDR3 sequences, under 20% of them seen only once. This CDR3 has 14 amino acids. Germline V gene sequence: CDR1 SGHRS, CDR2 YFSETQ. The V gene end was trimmed by 4 bases and the J gene end by 10 bases; junction bases not matched to a gene: 9. In this sample, this clonotype turned up many times. As to time point: newly diagnosed GD, antithyroid drugs for less than 3 months. Generation of the TCR library employed RNA extracted from PBMCs. This same sample was also taken into another study, of T cells in Graves' hyperthyroidism and ophthalmopathy.

V usage is TRBV5-1 and J usage is TRBJ2-3; 10 nucleotides align to TRBD2. The TCR originated in a man between 35 and 55 years old with Graves disease. The source was peripheral blood mononuclear cells (PBMCs), collected at new diagnosis, from a patient treated with antithyroid drugs. CDR3 in DNA: TGCGCCAGCAGCCCGCGGGCTAGCGGGAGTCCGCAGTATTTT. Residues: CASSPRASGSPQYF.